This T cell receptor beta chain was obtained from a study of Tregs in tolerant kidney transplant recipients. Worth noting for this clone: Its antigen is not identified.

CD4+CD25+CD127- Tregs, CD4+CD25- non-Tregs, CD4 and CD8 cells were sorted. Looked up from germline, CDR1 is SGHDT and CDR2 is YYEEEE. The CDR3 totals 11 residues. Trimming cost V 1 base and J 3 bases, with 2 bases left between them. Profiled with immunoSEQ multiplex PCR; TCRdb holds only in-frame clones, not every one. The table includes approximately 260,000 clones, roughly 84% detected once. Study-wide findings and caveats: Activated donor B cell expansion appeared to reveal the most relevant donor-specific TCRbeta repertoire. This study did not directly address biological reproducibility. Few patients were studied, so findings need validation in larger groups.

The receptor's source is a human donor in good health. The sequenced sample consisted of CD4+ T cells from blood. This rearrangement joins TRBV5-6 to TRBJ2-7; D gene ambiguous. This CDR3 is CASSLHYEQYF. Here the CDR3 DNA reads TGTGCCAGCAGCTTGCACTACGAGCAGTACTTC.